The 29 T cell receptor beta chains below were found in one sample sequenced in a study of blood T cell repertoires in COVID-19. TCRdb keeps only in-frame clones here, not all; method: immunoSEQ multiplex PCR. The repertoire holds about 140,000 clones, with 77% as singletons. The sample consisted of peripheral blood. Receptor source: a woman aged 45 to 65 with active or convalescent COVID-19.

The V gene is TRBV5-6, the J gene TRBJ2-7, with a weak D call TRBD2 (7 bases). With 4 bases removed from V and 1 base from J, the gap between germline ends came to 18 bases. Germline V lookup: CDR1 SGHDT, CDR2 YYEEEE. This CDR3 comprises 16 residues. This chain's CDR3 is CASSPGGGTRSYEQYF. CDR3 nucleotide sequence: TGTGCCAGCAGCCCCGGGGGAGGGACAAGGTCCTACGAGCAGTACTTC.

The CDR3 here is CATASTGTTGELFF. In nucleotides, the CDR3 is TGTGCCACCGCCTCGACAGGGACCACCGGGGAGCTGTTTTTT. The rearrangement links TRBV24-1 to TRBJ2-2; 7 nucleotides agree with TRBD1. With 9 bases clipped from V and 4 bases from J, the junction kept 7 bases outside the gene matches. CDR3 size: 14 residues. Germline V lookup: CDR1 KGHDR, CDR2 SFDVKD.

This clone has just one count. The chain recombines TRBV19 with TRBJ1-1, with 7 bases matching TRBD1. The trim removed 4 bases at V and 5 bases at J, leaving 4 bases unmatched. This CDR3 is 13 amino acids long. The germline CDR1 and CDR2 sequences are LNHDA and SQIVND (reference sequence). CDR3 in amino acids: CASSRTGKTEAFF. DNA for the CDR3: TGTGCCAGTAGTAGGACAGGAAAGACTGAAGCTTTCTTT.

The chain has TRBV2 and TRBJ1-4; no clear D. Trimming removed 2 bases at V and 12 bases at J, with 13 bases between. This CDR3 comprises 13 residues. Germline V gives CDR1 SNHLY, CDR2 FYNNEI. Here the CDR3 DNA reads TGTGCCAGCAGTGAAATTCGGGGAAGAGAACTGTTTTTT. Translation gives CASSEIRGRELFF.

J is TRBJ1-4 and V is TRBV6-2 or TRBV6-3; perhaps TRBD1 as D (5 bases). Germline loops: CDR1 MNHEY, CDR2 SVGEGT. CDR3 length: 14 amino acids. Trimming removed 5 bases from V and 8 bases from J, with 15 bases in between. CDR3 coding DNA: TGTGCCAGCAGTCTCTACCCGACAGAAGAAAAACTGTTTTTT. It is translated as CASSLYPTEEKLFF.

The chain recombines TRBV15 with TRBJ2-2; 12 positions agree with TRBD2. After removal of 5 bases from V and 8 bases from J, the junction contained 6 bases not matched to a gene. This CDR3 comprises 15 residues. Germline V lookup: CDR1 LNHNV, CDR2 YYDKDF (reference sequence). CDR3 in DNA: TGTGCCACCAGCCCACCGACTAGCGGGAGAGGGGAGCTGTTTTTT. Protein product: CATSPPTSGRGELFF. The full variable domain, its missing parts supplied by reference TRBV15 and TRBJ2-2, is DAMVIQNPRYQVTQFGKPVTLSCSQTLNHNVMYWYQQKSSQAPKLLFHYYDKDFNNEADTPDNFQSRRPNTSFCFLDIRSPGLGDTAMYLCATSPPTSGRGELFFGEGSRLTVL.

The count of this clone is one. CDR3 protein: CASSSGTGISNEQFF. In DNA form, the CDR3 reads TGTGCCAGCAGTTCGGGGACAGGGATTTCGAATGAGCAGTTCTTC. The chain combines TRBV6-2 or TRBV6-3 with TRBJ2-1, with 9 bases aligning to TRBD1. Germline lookup yields CDR1 MNHEY and CDR2 SVGEGT. The CDR3 covers 15 residues. Trimming took 4 bases from V and 7 from J; bases not matched to a gene: 8.

The rearrangement joins TRBV3-1 (or the pseudogene TRBV3-2) to TRBJ2-5; 12 positions agree with TRBD2. V lost 0 bases, J lost 0 bases, and 5 bases stayed unmatched. This CDR3 contains 18 residues. Germline loops: CDR1 LGHDT, CDR2 YNNKEL (reference sequence). CDR3 loop: CASSQDTSGGPNQETQYF. The DNA for the CDR3 is TGTGCCAGCAGCCAAGATACTAGCGGGGGGCCCAACCAAGAGACCCAGTACTTC.

This sequence joins TRBV19 and TRBJ2-7; D perhaps matches TRBD1 (6 bases). The CDR3 has 14 amino acids. Germline lookup yields CDR1 LNHDA and CDR2 SQIVND (reference sequence). V was cut by 5 bases and J by 2 bases, with 13 bases left in between. The CDR3 is CASSVRGPTYEQYF. The CDR3 nucleotides read TGTGCCAGTAGTGTCAGGGGTCCGACCTACGAGCAGTACTTC.

The chain has TRBV5-4 and TRBJ2-1; 9 bases agree with TRBD2. The CDR3 has 16 amino acids. The J segment lost 8 bases and the V segment lost 4 bases, leaving 13 bases of the junction unmatched. Germline-derived CDR1 and CDR2 are SGHNT and YYREEE (reference sequence). The CDR3 protein is CASSGPGTSPLDEQFF. CDR3 DNA sequence: TGTGCCAGCAGCGGGCCGGGGACTAGCCCCCTCGATGAGCAGTTCTTC.

The chain recombines TRBV28 with TRBJ1-3, with 12 bases matching TRBD1. The CDR3 spans 16 residues. V lost 6 bases to trimming and J lost 2 bases; unmatched junction nucleotides: 5. CDR1 MDHEN and CDR2 SYDVKM come from the germline V gene. The CDR3 DNA reads TGTGCCAGCAGGCTCGGGACAGGGGGCGCTGGAAACACCATATATTTT. This sequence encodes CASRLGTGGAGNTIYF. Full variable domain (outside the CDR3, taken from reference TRBV28 and TRBJ1-3): DVKVTQSSRYLVKRTGEKVFLECVQDMDHENMFWYRQDPGLGLRLIYFSYDVKMKEKGDIPEGYSVSREKKERFSLILESASTNQTSMYLCASRLGTGGAGNTIYFGEGSWLTVV.

The chain is built from TRBV6-1 and TRBJ2-1, with 8 bases lining up with TRBD2. V lost 3 bases and J lost 2; bases outside the gene matches: 9. This CDR3 contains 17 residues. CDR1 and CDR2 (germline): MNHNS, SASEGT. This CDR3 reads CASSDESGSSPYNEQFF. In DNA, the CDR3 is TGTGCCAGCAGTGACGAGAGCGGGAGCTCTCCCTACAATGAGCAGTTCTTC.

This clone was detected many times. The V gene is TRBV9, the J gene TRBJ2-1, with 8 nucleotides matching TRBD2. The V gene end was trimmed by 4 bases and the J gene end by 2 bases; junction bases not matched to a gene: 5. This CDR3 has 15 amino acids. The germline gives CDR1 SGDLS, CDR2 YYNGEE. The DNA for the CDR3 is TGTGCCAGCAGCTCCACGGGAGGGCCCTACAATGAGCAGTTCTTC. This codes for CASSSTGGPYNEQFF.

The chain joins TRBV7-3 to TRBJ2-5; D is possibly TRBD2 (6 bases). This CDR3 comprises 14 residues. V was shortened by 5 bases and J by 3 bases, with 13 bases between the two germline ends. Germline V CDR1 and CDR2: SGHTA, FQGTGA. CDR3 nucleotide sequence: TGTGCCAGCAGCACCTTCGGCGGGAAAGAGACCCAGTACTTC. This encodes CASSTFGGKETQYF.

The rearrangement joins TRBV6-6 to TRBJ1-2; no clear D gene. CDR3 length equals 14 residues. V was pared by 2 bases and J by 8 bases, with 15 bases between. Germline assignment: CDR1 MNHNY and CDR2 SVGAGI (reference sequence). CDR3 DNA: TGTGCCAGCAGTTACACCGGACTGGGCGGGGGCTACACCTTC. As protein: CASSYTGLGGGYTF.

J is TRBJ2-1 and V is TRBV18; 7 bases are shared with TRBD1. This CDR3 is built from 15 residues. Trimming cost V 3 bases and J 9 bases; bases outside gene matches: 11. From germline, CDR1 is KGHSH and CDR2 LQKENI. CDR3 DNA: TGTGCCAGCTCACCCCCGGGACAGATAGCGATTGAGCAGTTCTTC. Translating it yields CASSPPGQIAIEQFF.

This sequence joins TRBV4-3 and TRBJ2-5, with 11 positions matching TRBD2. Germline CDR1 reads LGHNA; CDR2 reads YSLEER. There are 15 residues in the CDR3. The trim removed 1 base at V and 5 bases at J, leaving 3 bases unmatched. Written as DNA, the CDR3 is TGCGCCAGCAGCCAAGTAGCGGGAGGGCCTGAGACCCAGTACTTC. Its translation is CASSQVAGGPETQYF.

The rearrangement joins TRBV6-5 to TRBJ1-4; 7 bases map to TRBD1. The germline gives CDR1 MNHEY, CDR2 SVGAGI. The CDR3 is made up of 13 amino acids. V lost 5 bases to trimming and J lost 7 bases; unmatched junction nucleotides: 4. The CDR3 nucleotides are TGTGCCAGCAGTCACAGGGGTGGTGAAAAACTGTTTTTT. Its translation: CASSHRGGEKLFF.

The rearrangement joins TRBV5-4 to TRBJ2-1; 11 positions agree with TRBD2. Germline loops: CDR1 SGHNT, CDR2 YYREEE (reference sequence). V shed 4 bases and J 7 bases; nucleotides not matched to a gene: 7. There are 15 residues in the CDR3. The CDR3 bases are TGTGCCAGCAGCAGCACTAGCGGGAGTTTAAATGAGCAGTTCTTC. Translating it yields CASSSTSGSLNEQFF.

V gene TRBV3-1 (or the pseudogene TRBV3-2) combines with J gene TRBJ1-1; TRBD1 matches at 9 bases. From germline, CDR1 is LGHDT and CDR2 YNNKEL (reference sequence). The CDR3 sequence is 15 residues long. V shed 1 base, J shed 4 bases, and the junction held 4 bases outside the gene matches. The CDR3 here is CASSQGTGEATEAFF. Here the CDR3 DNA reads TGTGCCAGCAGCCAAGGGACAGGGGAGGCCACTGAAGCTTTCTTT.

This clone has a handful of counts. The rearrangement uses TRBV19 and TRBJ1-2; 7 nucleotides align to TRBD1. Germline lookup yields CDR1 LNHDA and CDR2 SQIVND (reference sequence). Trimming removed 10 bases from V and 7 bases from J; junction bases left unmatched: 15. This CDR3 is 14 amino acids long. In nucleotides, the CDR3 is TGTGCCACCTTTAGCGGCCGACAGGGTAGTGGCTACACCTTC. It encodes CATFSGRQGSGYTF.

This clone was counted once. The gene calls are TRBV14 and TRBJ1-6; TRBD1 agrees at 7 bases. V lost 1 base and J lost 7; bases outside the gene matches: 7. Germline assignment: CDR1 SGHDN and CDR2 FVKESK. CDR3 length: 16 residues. Here the CDR3 DNA reads TGTGCCAGCAGCCAAGGGGCCAGGGGGAACAATTCACCCCTCCACTTT. It translates to CASSQGARGNNSPLHF.

The chain combines TRBV5-4 with TRBJ1-3; 10 positions agree with TRBD1. The CDR3 is 16 residues long. Germline V gene lookup returns CDR1 SGHNT and CDR2 YYREEE (reference sequence). The V and J ends lost 4 bases and 0 bases, in that order; junction bases with no gene match: 4. DNA of the CDR3: TGTGCCAGCAGCCCGGGACAGGGGTTCTCTGGAAACACCATATATTTT. Amino acids: CASSPGQGFSGNTIYF. Full variable domain (remainder filled in from reference TRBV5-4 and TRBJ1-3): ETGVTQSPTHLIKTRGQQVTLRCSSQSGHNTVSWYQQALGQGPQFIFQYYREEENGRGNFPPRFSGLQFPNYSSELNVNALELDDSALYLCASSPGQGFSGNTIYFGEGSWLTVV.

J is TRBJ2-7 and V is TRBV6-1; D not resolved. Trimming shortened V by 4 bases and J by 0 bases, and 16 bases separated the two germline ends. CDR3 size: 16 residues. Looked up from germline, CDR1 is MNHNS and CDR2 is SASEGT. CDR3 residues: CASSGGWVFSSYEQYF. DNA of the CDR3: TGTGCCAGCAGTGGCGGATGGGTCTTCAGCTCCTACGAGCAGTACTTC.

The chain is built from TRBV2 and TRBJ1-2, with TRBD1 identical over 8 bases. The CDR3 loop spans 15 amino acids. Trimming cost V 6 bases and J 0 bases; bases outside gene matches: 6. CDR1 SNHLY and CDR2 FYNNEI come from the germline V gene. CDR3 sequence: CASSPGGTANYGYTF. CDR3 coding DNA: TGTGCCAGCAGCCCAGGGGGCACGGCTAACTATGGCTACACCTTC.

Notes on this clone: This sequence may be a read error, since a much larger clone differs from it by one base. The V gene is TRBV7-9, the J gene TRBJ2-5, with D tentatively TRBD2 (6 bases). The CDR3 length is 14 residues. Trimming pared 1 base from V and 1 base from J, leaving 7 bases between. CDR1 is SEHNR and CDR2 is FQNEAQ in the germline V gene (reference sequence). As DNA, the CDR3 is TGTGCCAGCAGCTTAGGCGGGGTCCAAGAGACCCAGTACTTC. Translating it yields CASSLGGVQETQYF.

The chain employs TRBV11-3 and TRBJ2-1, with TRBD2 identical over 10 bases. The germline V gene has CDR1 SGHNT and CDR2 YENEEA. Trimming took 6 bases from V and 8 from J; bases not matched to a gene: 4. The CDR3 contains 13 residues. CDR3 DNA sequence: TGTGCCAGCAGTTCTAGCGGGAGATATGAGCAGTTCTTC. Residues: CASSSSGRYEQFF.

The rearrangement joins TRBV25-1 to TRBJ2-1; D may be TRBD1 (5 bases). The germline V and J ends were trimmed by 0 bases and 5 bases, with 14 bases remaining between them. CDR1 is MGHDK, CDR2 SYGVNS, per germline. CDR3 length: 16 amino acids. This chain's CDR3 is CASSEYGTGRNNEQFF. Here the CDR3 DNA reads TGTGCCAGCAGTGAATATGGCACAGGCCGTAACAATGAGCAGTTCTTC.

V usage is TRBV30 and J usage is TRBJ2-3; 12 bases agree with TRBD2. Germline CDR1 and CDR2: GTSNPN and SVGIG (reference sequence). Trimming removed 0 bases from V and 10 bases from J; junction bases left unmatched: 14. The CDR3 is 17 amino acids. The CDR3 DNA reads as TGTGCCTGGAGTGTAAGTGGACTAGCGGGGAGTGTTGACGCGCAGTATTTT. It codes for CAWSVSGLAGSVDAQYF.